This TCR beta chain was recovered during a study of graft-versus-host responses after intestinal transplantation. In the study overall: Induction with anti-thymocyte globulin, then tacrolimus and steroids for around three years, was given to all recipients. Study results and limitations: Early post-transplant HvG declines showed an association with peak circulating GvH clone levels. Some patients had graft-donor T cell macrochimerism, and their allografts showed high graft-versus-host to host-versus-graft clonal ratios. The authors found GvH clones in recipient marrow, some appearing first in ileum or blood.

Looked up from germline, CDR1 is MNHEY and CDR2 is SMNVEV (reference sequence). CDR3 length equals 13 residues. J gave up 4 bases and V 6 bases, and 4 bases lay outside the gene matches. As for this clone: The target antigen is unknown.

Sequencing used immunoSEQ multiplex PCR; TCRdb keeps in-frame clones, though not all of them. The sample lists 85,000 to 100,000 clones, about 92% seen once, with roughly 2% in the top ten. The sample here was unstimulated CD8+ T cells sorted from spleen or lymph node cells, taken before intestinal transplant. The rearrangement links TRBV27 to TRBJ1-1; the match to TRBD1 covers 8 bases. The sequence was obtained from a human donor who received an intestinal transplant. For the CDR3, the DNA is TGTGCCAGCAGGGAGACAGGGGCCACTGAAGCTTTCTTT. It yields the protein CASRETGATEAFF.